What follows describes a single TCR beta chain. The antigen remains undetermined. The sample belongs to a study of cytomegalovirus exposure and HLA in healthy donors. The study's findings and limits: The study labeled fewer than 200 TCR beta chains cytomegalovirus-associated. Excluded: some indistinguishable V segments such as TRBV6-2 and TRBV6-3. In a later analysis, V- and J-gene trimming of beta chains associated with a DCLRE1C missense variant, replicated independently.

This CDR3 has 14 residues. Per the germline V gene, CDR1 is SGHNT and CDR2 is YYREEE (reference sequence). The ends were cut back, 2 bases at V and 8 bases at J, with 11 bases in the middle. With 60 Vbeta and 13 Jbeta primers, the PCR was carried out. The protocol was immunoSEQ multiplex PCR, while the TCRdb copy is restricted to in-frame clones and leaves out a portion. This sample carries under 150,000 clones, about 78% of them seen once, and the ten largest clones take less than 3.5%. Sequencing was carried out using PBMCs. The receptor was derived from a human donor in good health. The chain combines TRBV5-4 with TRBJ1-6, with a weak D call TRBD1 (6 bases). The CDR3 loop reads CASSLQGSDSPLHF. CDR3 coding DNA: TGTGCCAGCAGCTTACAGGGTTCGGATTCACCCCTCCACTTT.